This T cell receptor beta chain was observed in a study of long-term antiretroviral therapy in people with HIV. Survey-level immunoSEQ v3.0 assays were run. Repertoires were generated with immunoSEQ multiplex PCR, while TCRdb's copy carries only in-frame clones and drops some. Seen here are about 18,000 clones, 90% to 95% observed once, and the top ten hold around a tenth. Trimming took off 5 bases at V and 5 bases at J, with 12 bases between the two ends. This CDR3 contains 14 residues. Germline-derived CDR1 and CDR2 are SGHTA and FQGTGA. This material consisted of unsorted PBMCs, taken 3 years after starting antiretroviral therapy. This rearrangement joins TRBV7-3 to TRBJ2-2; D uncertain. The clonotype was recovered from a man aged 50 to 59 with HIV. This CDR3 is CASSPRPGTGELFF. The CDR3 bases are TGTGCCAGCAGCCCCCGTCCTGGAACCGGGGAGCTGTTTTTT.